This T cell receptor (beta chain) is from a study of blood T cell repertoires in COVID-19. TCRdb's copy holds only in-frame clones and misses some; the assay was immunoSEQ multiplex PCR. The sample lists about 240,000 clones; about 88% were seen once. The CDR3 sequence is 17 residues long. Trimming took 5 bases from V and 0 from J, leaving 16 bases between them. Germline V gene lookup returns CDR1 SGHTA and CDR2 FQGNSA. The sequenced sample was peripheral blood. This receptor was taken from a woman in her 70s with active or convalescent COVID-19. The gene calls are TRBV7-2 and TRBJ2-2; D is ambiguous. The CDR3 bases are TGTGCCAGCAGCGGCCTGATTCACGGGTCGAACACCGGGGAGCTGTTTTTT. As protein: CASSGLIHGSNTGELFF.